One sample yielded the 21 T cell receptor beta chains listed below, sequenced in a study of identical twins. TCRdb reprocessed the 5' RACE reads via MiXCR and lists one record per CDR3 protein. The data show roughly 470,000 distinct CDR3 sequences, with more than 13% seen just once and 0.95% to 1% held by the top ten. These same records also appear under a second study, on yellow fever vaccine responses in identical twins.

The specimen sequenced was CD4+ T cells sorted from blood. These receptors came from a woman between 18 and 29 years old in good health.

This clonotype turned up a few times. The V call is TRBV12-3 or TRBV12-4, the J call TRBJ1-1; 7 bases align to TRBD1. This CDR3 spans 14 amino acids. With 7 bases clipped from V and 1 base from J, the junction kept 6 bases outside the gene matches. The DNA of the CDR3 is TGTGCCAGCACCCTGGGACAGCCGAACACTGAAGCTTTCTTT. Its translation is CASTLGQPNTEAFF.

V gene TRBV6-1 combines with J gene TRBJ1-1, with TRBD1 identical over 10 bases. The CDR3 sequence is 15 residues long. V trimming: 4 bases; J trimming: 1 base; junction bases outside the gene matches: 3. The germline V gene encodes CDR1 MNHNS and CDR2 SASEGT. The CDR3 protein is CASSGTGGANTEAFF. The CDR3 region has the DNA TGTGCCAGCAGTGGGACAGGGGGAGCGAACACTGAAGCTTTCTTT.

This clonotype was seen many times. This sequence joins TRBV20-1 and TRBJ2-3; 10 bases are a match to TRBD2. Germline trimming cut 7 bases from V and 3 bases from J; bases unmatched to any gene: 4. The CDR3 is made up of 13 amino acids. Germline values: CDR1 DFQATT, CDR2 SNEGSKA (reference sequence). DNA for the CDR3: TGCAGTGAACTAGCGGGGCAGACAGATACGCAGTATTTT. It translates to CSELAGQTDTQYF.

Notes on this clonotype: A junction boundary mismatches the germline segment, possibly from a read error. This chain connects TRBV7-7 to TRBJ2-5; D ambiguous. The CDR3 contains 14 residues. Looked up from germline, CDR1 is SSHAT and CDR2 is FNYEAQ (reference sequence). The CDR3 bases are TGTGCTAGCAGCTTACTGGTGGGAAGTGAGACCCAGTACTTC. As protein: CASSLLVGSETQYF.

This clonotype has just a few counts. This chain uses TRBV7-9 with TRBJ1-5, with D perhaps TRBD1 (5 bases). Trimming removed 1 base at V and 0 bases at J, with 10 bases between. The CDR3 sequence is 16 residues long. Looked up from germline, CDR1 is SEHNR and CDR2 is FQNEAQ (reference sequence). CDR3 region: CASSLGTPYSNQPQHF. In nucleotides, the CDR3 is TGTGCCAGCAGCTTAGGGACACCCTATAGCAATCAGCCCCAGCATTTT. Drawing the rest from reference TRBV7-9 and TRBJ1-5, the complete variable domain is DTGVSQNPRHKITKRGQNVTFRCDPISEHNRLYWYRQTLGQGPEFLTYFQNEAQLEKSRLLSDRFSAERPKGSFSTLEIQRTEQGDSAMYLCASSLGTPYSNQPQHFGDGTRLSIL.

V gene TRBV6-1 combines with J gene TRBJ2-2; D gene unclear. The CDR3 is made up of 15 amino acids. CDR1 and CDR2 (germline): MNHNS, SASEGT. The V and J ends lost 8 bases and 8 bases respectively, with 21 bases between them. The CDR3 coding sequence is TGTGCCAGCCGGAAAGGATCAATTCCCCCGGGGGAGCTGTTTTTT. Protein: CASRKGSIPPGELFF.

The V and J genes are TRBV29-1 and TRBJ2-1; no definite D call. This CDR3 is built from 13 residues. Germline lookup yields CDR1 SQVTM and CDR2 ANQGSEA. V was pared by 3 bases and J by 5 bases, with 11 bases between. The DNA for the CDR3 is TGCAGCGTTGACCGCGGAGTCCACAATGAGCAGTTCTTC. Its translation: CSVDRGVHNEQFF.

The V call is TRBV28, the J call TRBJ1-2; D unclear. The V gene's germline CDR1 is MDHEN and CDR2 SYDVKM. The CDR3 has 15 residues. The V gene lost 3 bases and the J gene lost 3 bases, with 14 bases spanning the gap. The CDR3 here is CASSFIGGIDYGYTF. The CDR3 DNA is TGTGCCAGCAGTTTTATTGGAGGGATCGACTATGGCTACACCTTC.

The CDR3 loop is CASSPRQGRDSPLHF. The CDR3 nucleotides read TGTGCCAGCAGCCCCCGGCAGGGAAGGGACTCACCCCTCCACTTT. The V call is TRBV7-8, the J call TRBJ1-6; D might be TRBD1 (5 bases). V lost 5 bases, J lost 10 bases, and 18 bases lay in between. The CDR3 contains 15 residues. Germline assignment: CDR1 SGHVS and CDR2 FQNEAQ.

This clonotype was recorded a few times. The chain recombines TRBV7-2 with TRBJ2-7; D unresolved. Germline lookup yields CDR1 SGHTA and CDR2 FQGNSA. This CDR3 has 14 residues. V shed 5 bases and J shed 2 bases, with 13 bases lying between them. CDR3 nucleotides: TGTGCCAGCAGCGTAAATTCGGGTCCCTACGAGCAGTACTTC. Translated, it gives CASSVNSGPYEQYF.

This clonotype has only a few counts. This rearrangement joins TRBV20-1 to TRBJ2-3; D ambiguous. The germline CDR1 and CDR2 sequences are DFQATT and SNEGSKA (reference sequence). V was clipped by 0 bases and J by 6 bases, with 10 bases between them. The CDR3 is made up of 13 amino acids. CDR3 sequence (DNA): TGCAGTGCTAGAGATCCCGGGTTGGATACGCAGTATTTT. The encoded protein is CSARDPGLDTQYF.

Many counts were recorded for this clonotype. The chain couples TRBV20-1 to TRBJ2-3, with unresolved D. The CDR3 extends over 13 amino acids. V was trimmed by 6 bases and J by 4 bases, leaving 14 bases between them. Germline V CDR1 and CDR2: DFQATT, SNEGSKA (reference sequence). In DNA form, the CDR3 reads TGCAGTGCGCCTACAGAGGTCGCAGATACGCAGTATTTT. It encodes CSAPTEVADTQYF.

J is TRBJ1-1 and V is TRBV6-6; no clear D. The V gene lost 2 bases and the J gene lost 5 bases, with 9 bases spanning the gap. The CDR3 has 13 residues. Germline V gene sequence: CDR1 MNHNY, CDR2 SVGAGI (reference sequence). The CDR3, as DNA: TGTGCCAGCAGTTACGACAAGAGGACTGAAGCTTTCTTT. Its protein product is CASSYDKRTEAFF.

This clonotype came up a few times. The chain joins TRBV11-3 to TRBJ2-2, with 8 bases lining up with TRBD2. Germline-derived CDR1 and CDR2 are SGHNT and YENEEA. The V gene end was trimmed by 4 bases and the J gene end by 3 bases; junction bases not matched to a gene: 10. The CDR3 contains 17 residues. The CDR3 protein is CASSWGPRGGDTGELFF. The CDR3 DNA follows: TGTGCCAGCAGCTGGGGGCCTCGGGGGGGAGACACCGGGGAGCTGTTTTTT.

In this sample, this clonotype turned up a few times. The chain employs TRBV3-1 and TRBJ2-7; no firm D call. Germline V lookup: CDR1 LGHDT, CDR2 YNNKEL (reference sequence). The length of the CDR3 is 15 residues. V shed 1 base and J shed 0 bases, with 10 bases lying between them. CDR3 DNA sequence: TGTGCCAGCAGCCAAGTTCACAAGGGCTCCTACGAGCAGTACTTC. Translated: CASSQVHKGSYEQYF.

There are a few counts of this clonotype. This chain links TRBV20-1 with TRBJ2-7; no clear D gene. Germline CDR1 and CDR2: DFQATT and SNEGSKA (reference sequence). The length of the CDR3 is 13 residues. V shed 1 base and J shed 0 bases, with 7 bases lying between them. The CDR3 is CSARGGFSYEQYF. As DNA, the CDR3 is TGCAGTGCTAGAGGCGGATTCTCCTACGAGCAGTACTTC.

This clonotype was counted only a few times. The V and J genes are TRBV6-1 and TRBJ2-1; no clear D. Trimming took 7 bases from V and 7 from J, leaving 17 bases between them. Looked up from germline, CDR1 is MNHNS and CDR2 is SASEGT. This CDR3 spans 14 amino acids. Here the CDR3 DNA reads TGTGCCAGCATCTCGGGTTTCGGACGGAATGAGCAGTTCTTC. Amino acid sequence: CASISGFGRNEQFF.

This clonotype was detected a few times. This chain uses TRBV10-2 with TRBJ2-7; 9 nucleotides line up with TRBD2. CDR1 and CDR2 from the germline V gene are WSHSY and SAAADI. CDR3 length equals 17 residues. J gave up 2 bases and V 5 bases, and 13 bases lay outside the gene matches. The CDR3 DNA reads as TGCGCCAGCAGTTCCATCTTGGGCGGGAGGGACCCCTACGAGCAGTACTTC. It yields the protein CASSSILGGRDPYEQYF.

The CDR3 loop reads CASKRGSSYEQYF. The CDR3 DNA is TGTGCCAGCAAGCGGGGGAGCTCCTACGAGCAGTACTTC. The V and J genes are TRBV5-6 and TRBJ2-7, with 8 positions matching TRBD2. Germline V gene sequence: CDR1 SGHDT, CDR2 YYEEEE. Trimming took 6 bases from V and 0 from J; bases not matched to a gene: 2. The CDR3 has 13 residues.

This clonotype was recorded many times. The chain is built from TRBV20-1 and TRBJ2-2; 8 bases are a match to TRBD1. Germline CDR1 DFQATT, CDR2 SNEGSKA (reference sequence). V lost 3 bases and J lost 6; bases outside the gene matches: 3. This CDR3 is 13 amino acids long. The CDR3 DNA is TGCAGTGCTAGGGACAGGGTCCCCGGGGAGCTGTTTTTT. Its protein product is CSARDRVPGELFF.

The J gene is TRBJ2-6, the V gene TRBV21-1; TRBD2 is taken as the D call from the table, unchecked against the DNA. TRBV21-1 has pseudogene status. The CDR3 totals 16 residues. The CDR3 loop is CASSKGGPSGANVLTF. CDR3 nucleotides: TGTGCCAGCAGCAAAGGAGGCCCTTCTGGGGCCAACGTCCTGACTTTC.